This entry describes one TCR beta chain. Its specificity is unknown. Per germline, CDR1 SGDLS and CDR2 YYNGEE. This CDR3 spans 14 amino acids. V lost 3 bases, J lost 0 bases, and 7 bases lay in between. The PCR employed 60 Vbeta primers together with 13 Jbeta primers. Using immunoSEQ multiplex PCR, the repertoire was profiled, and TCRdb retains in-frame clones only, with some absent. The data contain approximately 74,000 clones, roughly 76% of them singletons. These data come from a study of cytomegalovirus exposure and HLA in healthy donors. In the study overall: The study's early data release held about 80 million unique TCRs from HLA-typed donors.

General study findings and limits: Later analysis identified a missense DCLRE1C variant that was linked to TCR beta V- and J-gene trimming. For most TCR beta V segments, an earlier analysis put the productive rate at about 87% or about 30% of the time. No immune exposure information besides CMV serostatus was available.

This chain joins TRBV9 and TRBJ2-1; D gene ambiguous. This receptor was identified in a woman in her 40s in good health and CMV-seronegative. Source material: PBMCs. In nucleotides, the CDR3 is TGTGCCAGCAGCGGCTATAGCTCCTACAATGAGCAGTTCTTC. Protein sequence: CASSGYSSYNEQFF. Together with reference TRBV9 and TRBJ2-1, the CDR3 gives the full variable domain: DSGVTQTPKHLITATGQRVTLRCSPRSGDLSVYWYQQSLDQGLQFLIQYYNGEERAKGNILERFSAQQFPDLHSELNLSSLELGDSALYFCASSGYSSYNEQFFGPGTRLTVL.